This T cell receptor (beta chain) originates from a study of T-cell reconstitution after alpha-beta-depleted transplantation in children. From germline, CDR1 is DFQATT and CDR2 SNEGSKA (reference sequence). V trimming: 5 bases; J trimming: 7 bases; junction bases outside the gene matches: 8. The CDR3 has 14 residues. Unique molecular identifiers featured in how the TCRbeta library was prepared. From the PCR reads, TCRdb called clonotypes with MiXCR, one entry per CDR3 protein. The repertoire consists of roughly 350,000 distinct CDR3 sequences, with 15% to 20% occurring once and the leading ten covering about 41%.

Sequencing was performed on PBMCs, mostly from graft donor cells, taken 360 days after TCRalphabeta/CD19-depleted stem cell transplant. The sequence derives from a male patient aged 2-9 years who had a stem cell transplant for acute lymphoblastic leukemia, so the T cells may come from the graft donor. The chain employs TRBV20-1 and TRBJ1-4; 9 bases align to TRBD1. The CDR3 region has the DNA TGCAGTGCTCCGACAACAGGGGGCGGTGAAAAACTGTTTTTT. This sequence encodes CSAPTTGGGEKLFF.